The 20 T cell receptor beta chains below were found in one sample sequenced in a study of Graves' ophthalmopathy and Graves' hyperthyroidism. Transcripts of RNA were the source for amplifying TCR beta CDR3 regions. HTBI primers were employed in first-round RT-PCR, then a second-round multiplex PCR followed. TCRdb independently ran MiXCR on the multiplex PCR reads; one entry per CDR3 protein. The table lists 350,000 to 400,000 distinct CDR3 sequences, approximately 15% of them singletons. Sequenced: peripheral blood. These receptors came from a woman in her late teens or twenties with stable Graves' hyperthyroidism.

This clonotype was counted at least ten times. The chain is built from TRBV11-2 and TRBJ2-7; TRBD1 matches 7 bases. This CDR3 has 15 amino acids. CDR1 and CDR2 from the germline V gene are SGHAT and FQNNGV. V was pared by 3 bases and J by 4 bases, with 9 bases of the junction left unmatched. In DNA, the CDR3 is TGTGCCAGCAGCTTCGGGACAGCACCGTCGTACGAGCAGTACTTC. Translating it yields CASSFGTAPSYEQYF.

This clonotype was observed at least ten times. The rearrangement links TRBV11-2 to TRBJ1-2; 8 bases align to TRBD1. The CDR3 runs 15 residues. Losses at the gene ends were 0 bases for V and 5 bases for J; bases not matched to a gene: 5. Germline assignment: CDR1 SGHAT and CDR2 FQNNGV. The CDR3 sequence: CASSLDRGTGYGYTF. CDR3 sequence (DNA): TGTGCCAGCAGCTTAGATCGCGGGACAGGATATGGCTACACCTTC.

Comment on this clonotype: A read error may account for a junction end that differs from germline. The DNA for the CDR3 is TGTGCCAGCAGTTTATCAGGATACGACTATGGGTACACCTTC. Its protein product is CASSLSGYDYGYTF. The rearrangement links TRBV12-3 or TRBV12-4 to TRBJ1-2; no clear D gene. The CDR3 is 14 amino acids.

This clonotype was observed many times. The gene calls are TRBV20-1 and TRBJ1-1; tentatively, D is TRBD1 (5 bases). This CDR3 has 14 amino acids. Germline loops: CDR1 DFQATT, CDR2 SNEGSKA (reference sequence). V lost 5 bases and J 11 bases, leaving 24 bases between the germline ends. The CDR3 nucleotides are TGCAGTGCTGAACTCAGGGCGCAAACTTCGACGGCTTTCTTT. This gives the protein CSAELRAQTSTAFF.

This clonotype showed up many times. J is TRBJ1-5 and V is TRBV6-2 or TRBV6-3; 7 nucleotides agree with TRBD1. J was trimmed by 6 bases and V by 10 bases; bases with no gene match: 9. There are 13 residues in the CDR3. Per the germline V gene, CDR1 is MNHEY and CDR2 is SVGEGT. The CDR3 DNA reads TGTGCCACCGAACACAGGGGTCGTCAGCCCCAGCATTTT. It translates to CATEHRGRQPQHF.

In this sample, this clonotype turned up many times. This chain joins TRBV12-3 or TRBV12-4 and TRBJ2-7; 11 nucleotides align to TRBD1. The junction had 5 bases not matched to a gene; V was cut back by 6 bases and J by 7 bases. The CDR3 covers 13 residues. As DNA, the CDR3 is TGTGCCAGCAGGGACAGGGGGCGGGGTGAGCAGTACTTC. It yields the protein CASRDRGRGEQYF.

Details on this clonotype: One end of the junction fails to match germline, which may point to a read error. This chain connects TRBV11-1 to TRBJ1-1; D call uncertain. The CDR3 is made up of 16 amino acids. CDR1 and CDR2 from the germline V gene are SGHAT and FQDESV (reference sequence). CDR3 coding DNA: TGTGCCAGCAGCCAACCCAATCCACCCCAGAACACTGAAGCTTCCTTT. This gives the protein CASSQPNPPQNTEASF.

In its sample, this clonotype was seen many times. V and J are TRBV11-1 and TRBJ1-1, with no clear D. The CDR3 sequence is 13 residues long. Germline V gives CDR1 SGHAT, CDR2 FQDESV (reference sequence). Trimming removed 7 bases from V and 1 base from J, with 10 bases in between. In DNA, the CDR3 is TGTGCCAGCACCGAGACGCAGAACACTGAAGCTTTCTTT. Its translation: CASTETQNTEAFF.

At least ten counts were recorded for this clonotype. This rearrangement joins TRBV2 to TRBJ1-2, with 7 bases aligning to TRBD1. The CDR3 loop spans 15 amino acids. Trimming removed 6 bases from V and 4 bases from J; junction bases left unmatched: 11. The germline V gene has CDR1 SNHLY and CDR2 FYNNEI. This CDR3 reads CASSAPRGLGYGYTF. The DNA for the CDR3 is TGTGCCAGCAGCGCCCCAAGGGGGCTCGGCTATGGCTACACCTTC. Filled out from reference TRBV2 and TRBJ1-2, the complete variable domain reads EPEVTQTPSHQVTQMGQEVILRCVPISNHLYFYWYRQILGQKVEFLVSFYNNEISEKSEIFDDQFSVERPDGSNFTLKIRSTKLEDSAMYFCASSAPRGLGYGYTFGSGTRLTVV.

This clonotype was counted ten times or more. This rearrangement joins TRBV5-6 to TRBJ1-2; D remains ambiguous. Germline CDR1 reads SGHDT; CDR2 reads YYEEEE. This CDR3 comprises 13 residues. Trimming shortened V by 4 bases and J by 1 base, and 8 bases separated the two germline ends. CDR3 loop: CASSPQRNYGYTF. The DNA of the CDR3 is TGTGCCAGCAGCCCACAGCGTAACTATGGCTACACCTTC.

This clonotype was observed many times. The chain links TRBV27 to TRBJ1-1; D ambiguous. The CDR3 consists of 14 residues. Germline assignment: CDR1 MNHEY and CDR2 SMNVEV (reference sequence). The germline V and J ends were trimmed by 6 bases and 5 bases, with 16 bases remaining between them. For the CDR3, the DNA is TGTGCCAGCAGAGAAGCGGGGTTTAGAACTGAAGCTTTCTTT. Translation: CASREAGFRTEAFF.

Ten or more counts support this clonotype. V gene TRBV10-3 combines with J gene TRBJ1-2; perhaps TRBD1 as D (5 bases). The CDR3 has 14 residues. Between the trimmed V and J ends, which lost 3 bases and 2 bases, there was a span of 10 bases. CDR1 and CDR2 from the germline V gene are ENHRY and SYGVKD. CDR3 loop: CAISESSGNYGYTF. DNA of the CDR3: TGTGCCATCAGTGAATCCTCAGGGAACTATGGCTACACCTTC.

This clonotype was observed many times. The chain is built from TRBV6-2 or TRBV6-3 and TRBJ1-5; TRBD1 is a possible D gene (5 bases). In germline, CDR1 is MNHEY, CDR2 SVGEGT. Trimming took 6 bases from V and 5 from J, leaving 17 bases between them. The CDR3 spans 15 residues. CDR3 amino acids: CASRSGGGVHQPQHF. The CDR3, as DNA: TGTGCCAGCAGATCCGGTGGGGGGGTTCATCAGCCCCAGCATTTT.

This clonotype came up many times. This chain links TRBV7-2 with TRBJ2-7; D remains unclear. This CDR3 spans 14 amino acids. Germline assignment: CDR1 SGHTA and CDR2 FQGNSA. V was shortened by 1 base and J by 0 bases, with 7 bases between the two germline ends. The CDR3 reads CASSLGRHSYEQYF. The DNA of the CDR3 is TGTGCCAGCAGCTTAGGCAGACACTCCTACGAGCAGTACTTC. The complete variable domain, with remaining parts taken from reference TRBV7-2 and TRBJ2-7, reads GAGVSQSPSNKVTEKGKDVELRCDPISGHTALYWYRQSLGQGLEFLIYFQGNSAPDKSGLPSDRFSAERTGGSVSTLTIQRTQQEDSAVYLCASSLGRHSYEQYFGPGTRLTVT.

V is TRBV28 and J is TRBJ1-2; 9 bases map to TRBD1. V lost 6 bases and J lost 8; bases outside the gene matches: 4. The CDR3 has 12 residues. Germline V CDR1 and CDR2: MDHEN, SYDVKM. Here the CDR3 reads CASRGDREGYTF. The DNA of the CDR3 is TGTGCCAGCAGAGGGGACAGGGAGGGCTACACCTTC.

This clonotype was found many times. The rearrangement links TRBV12-3 or TRBV12-4 to TRBJ1-1; D ambiguous. This CDR3 comprises 14 residues. Trimming removed 3 bases from V and 1 base from J, with 9 bases in between. The CDR3 sequence is CASSLRLGNTEAFF. The CDR3 DNA sequence: TGTGCCAGCAGTTTGAGGCTTGGGAACACTGAAGCTTTCTTT.

This clonotype showed up just once. A single base separates this from a much larger clone, so it may be a read error. CDR3 sequence (DNA): TGTGCCAGCATAGGAGCCACGAGGACCTCTTCTTTCAATGGCTACACCTTC. The encoded protein is CASIGATRTSSFNGYTF. The J gene is TRBJ1-2, the V gene TRBV28, with unresolved D. The CDR3 length is 17 residues. The germline V gene has CDR1 MDHEN and CDR2 SYDVKM. V was trimmed by 7 bases and J by 6 bases, leaving 27 bases between them.

This clonotype was detected ten times or more. The chain joins TRBV19 to TRBJ2-5; the D gene is possibly TRBD2 (5 bases). Germline V gene lookup returns CDR1 LNHDA and CDR2 SQIVND (reference sequence). V lost 2 bases, J lost 1 base, and 14 bases lay in between. This CDR3 has 16 amino acids. CDR3: CASSIRSLAGQETQYF. The CDR3 DNA sequence: TGTGCCAGTAGTATAAGGTCTCTAGCTGGCCAAGAGACCCAGTACTTC.

This clonotype was observed at least ten times. This sequence joins TRBV24-1 and TRBJ2-2; weak D call: TRBD1 (6 bases). The CDR3 has 18 amino acids. Germline assignment: CDR1 KGHDR and CDR2 SFDVKD. The germline V and J ends were trimmed by 5 bases and 4 bases, with 22 bases remaining between them. CDR3 loop: CATSAPNSQGRGTGELFF. The CDR3 DNA reads as TGTGCCACCAGTGCCCCCAACTCACAGGGTAGGGGCACCGGGGAGCTGTTTTTT.

This clonotype showed up many times. The chain couples TRBV6-5 to TRBJ2-5; perhaps TRBD1 as D (6 bases). Trimming cost V 2 bases and J 4 bases, with 11 bases left between them. The germline CDR1 and CDR2 sequences are MNHEY and SVGAGI. The CDR3 sequence is 14 residues long. CDR3 residues: CASSYGGPRETQYF. CDR3 in DNA: TGTGCCAGCAGTTACGGGGGCCCACGAGAGACCCAGTACTTC.